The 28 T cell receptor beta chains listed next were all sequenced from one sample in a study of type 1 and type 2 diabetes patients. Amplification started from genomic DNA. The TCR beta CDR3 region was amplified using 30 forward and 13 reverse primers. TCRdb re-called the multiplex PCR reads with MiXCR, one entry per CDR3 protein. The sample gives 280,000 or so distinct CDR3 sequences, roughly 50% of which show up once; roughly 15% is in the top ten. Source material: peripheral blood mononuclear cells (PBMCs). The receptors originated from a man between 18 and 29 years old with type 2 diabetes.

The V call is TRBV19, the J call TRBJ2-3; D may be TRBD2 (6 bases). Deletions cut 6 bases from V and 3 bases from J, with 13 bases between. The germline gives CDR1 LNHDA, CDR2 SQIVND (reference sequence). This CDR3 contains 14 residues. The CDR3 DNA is TGTGCCAGTAGCATTAAGGCGGGAACAGATACGCAGTATTTT. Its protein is CASSIKAGTDTQYF.

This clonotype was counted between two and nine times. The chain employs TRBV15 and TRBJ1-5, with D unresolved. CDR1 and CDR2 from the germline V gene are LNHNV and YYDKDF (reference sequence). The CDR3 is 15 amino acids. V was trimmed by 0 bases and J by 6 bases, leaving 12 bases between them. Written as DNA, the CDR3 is TGTGCCACCAGCAGAGATCGGGCAGCGAGTCAGCCCCAGCATTTT. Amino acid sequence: CATSRDRAASQPQHF.

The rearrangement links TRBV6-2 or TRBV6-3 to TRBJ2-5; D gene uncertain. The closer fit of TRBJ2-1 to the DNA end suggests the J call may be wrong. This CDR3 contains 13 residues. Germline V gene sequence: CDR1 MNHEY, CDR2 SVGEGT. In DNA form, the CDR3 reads TGTGCCAGCAGAACCCCTGGAGTAGGTGAGCAGTTCTTC. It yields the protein CASRTPGVGEQFF.

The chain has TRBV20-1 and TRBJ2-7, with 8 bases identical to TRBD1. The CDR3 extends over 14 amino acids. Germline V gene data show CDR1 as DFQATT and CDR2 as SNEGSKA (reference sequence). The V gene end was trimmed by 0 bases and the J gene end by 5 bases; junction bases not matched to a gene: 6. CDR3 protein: CSARDGQGGDEQYF. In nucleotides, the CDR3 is TGCAGTGCTAGAGATGGACAGGGTGGTGACGAGCAGTACTTC.

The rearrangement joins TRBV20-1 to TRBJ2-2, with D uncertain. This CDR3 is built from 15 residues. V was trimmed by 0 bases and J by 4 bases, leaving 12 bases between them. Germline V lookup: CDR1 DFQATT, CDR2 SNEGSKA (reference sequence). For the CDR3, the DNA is TGCAGTGCTAGAGATGCCCGGAGATCCACCGGGGAGCTGTTTTTT. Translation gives CSARDARRSTGELFF.

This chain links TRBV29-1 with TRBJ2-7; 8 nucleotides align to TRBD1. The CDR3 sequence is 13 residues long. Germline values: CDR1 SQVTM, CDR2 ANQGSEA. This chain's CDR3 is CSVRGRDRYEQYF. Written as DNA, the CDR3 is TGCAGTGTCCGGGGCAGGGACAGGTACGAGCAGTACTTC.

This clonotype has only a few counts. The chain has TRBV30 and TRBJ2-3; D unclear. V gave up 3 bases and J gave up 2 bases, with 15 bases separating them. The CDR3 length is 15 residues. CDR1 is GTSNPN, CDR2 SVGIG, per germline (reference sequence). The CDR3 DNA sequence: TGTGCCTGGAGACGGGCTATCACTCCCACAGATACGCAGTATTTT. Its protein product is CAWRRAITPTDTQYF.

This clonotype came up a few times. The CDR3 sequence is CASTPGLANTYEQYF. Written as DNA, the CDR3 is TGTGCCAGCACCCCAGGACTAGCGAATACCTACGAGCAGTACTTC. The chain couples TRBV7-6 to TRBJ2-7; 9 bases agree with TRBD2. This CDR3 contains 15 residues. Germline V gene data show CDR1 as SGHVS and CDR2 as FNYEAQ. V was pared by 7 bases and J by 2 bases, with 9 bases of the junction left unmatched.

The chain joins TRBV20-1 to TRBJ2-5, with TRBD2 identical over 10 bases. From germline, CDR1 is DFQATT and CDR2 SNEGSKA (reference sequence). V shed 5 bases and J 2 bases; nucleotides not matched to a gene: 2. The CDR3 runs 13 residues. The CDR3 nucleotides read TGCAGTGCTCCGGGACTAGCGCAAGAGACCCAGTACTTC. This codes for CSAPGLAQETQYF.

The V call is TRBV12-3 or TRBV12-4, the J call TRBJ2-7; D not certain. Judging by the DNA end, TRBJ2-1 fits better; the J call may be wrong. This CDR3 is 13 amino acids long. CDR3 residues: CASSFLGFDEQFF. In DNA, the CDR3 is TGTGCCAGCAGTTTCCTAGGGTTCGATGAGCAGTTCTTC.

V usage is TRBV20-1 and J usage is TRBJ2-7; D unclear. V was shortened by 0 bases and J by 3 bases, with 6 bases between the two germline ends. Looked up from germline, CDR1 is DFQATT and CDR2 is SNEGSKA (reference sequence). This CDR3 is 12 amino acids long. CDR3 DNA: TGCAGTGCTAGAGACCACCTCTACGAGCAGTACTTC. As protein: CSARDHLYEQYF.

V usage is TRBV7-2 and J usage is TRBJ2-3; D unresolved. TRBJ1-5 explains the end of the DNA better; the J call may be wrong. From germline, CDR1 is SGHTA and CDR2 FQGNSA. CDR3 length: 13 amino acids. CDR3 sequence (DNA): TGTGCCAGCAGCTTAGACCGCACAGATACGCAGCATTTT. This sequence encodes CASSLDRTDTQHF.

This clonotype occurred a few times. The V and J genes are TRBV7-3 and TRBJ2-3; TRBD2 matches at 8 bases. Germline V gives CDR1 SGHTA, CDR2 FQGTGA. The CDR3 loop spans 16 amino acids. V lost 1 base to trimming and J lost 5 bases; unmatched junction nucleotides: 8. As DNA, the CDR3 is TGTGCCAGCAGCTTAAACGGGAGGGTGTTGGGAGATACGCAGTATTTT. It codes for CASSLNGRVLGDTQYF.

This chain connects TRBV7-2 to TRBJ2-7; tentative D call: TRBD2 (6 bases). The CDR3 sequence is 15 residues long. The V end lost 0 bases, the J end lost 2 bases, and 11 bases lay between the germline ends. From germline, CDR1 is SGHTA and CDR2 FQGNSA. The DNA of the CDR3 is TGTGCCAGCAGCTTAGCGCGGGGCGGCCCCTACGAGCAGTACTTC. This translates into CASSLARGGPYEQYF.

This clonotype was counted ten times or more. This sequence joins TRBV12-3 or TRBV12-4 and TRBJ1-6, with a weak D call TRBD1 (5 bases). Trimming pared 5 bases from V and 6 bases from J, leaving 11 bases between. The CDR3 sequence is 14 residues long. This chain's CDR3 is CASSNRRRNSPLHF. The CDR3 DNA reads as TGTGCCAGCAGTAACAGGCGGCGTAATTCACCCCTCCACTTT.

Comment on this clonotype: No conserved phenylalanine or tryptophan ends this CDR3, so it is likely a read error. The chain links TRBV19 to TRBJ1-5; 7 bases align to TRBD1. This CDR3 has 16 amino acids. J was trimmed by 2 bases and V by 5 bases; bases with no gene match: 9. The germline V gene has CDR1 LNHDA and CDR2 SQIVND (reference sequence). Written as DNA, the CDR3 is TGTGCCAGTAGTGTAGCCACAGGGGAGGGCAATCAGCCCCAGCATTCT. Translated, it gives CASSVATGEGNQPQHS.

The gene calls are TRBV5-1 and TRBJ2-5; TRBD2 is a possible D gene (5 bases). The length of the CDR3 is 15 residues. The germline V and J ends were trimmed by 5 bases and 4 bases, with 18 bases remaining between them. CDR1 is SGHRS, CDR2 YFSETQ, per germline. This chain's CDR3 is CASSTDFIKGETQYF. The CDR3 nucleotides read TGCGCCAGCAGTACGGACTTTATAAAAGGAGAGACCCAGTACTTC. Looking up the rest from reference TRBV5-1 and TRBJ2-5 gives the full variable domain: KAGVTQTPRYLIKTRGQQVTLSCSPISGHRSVSWYQQTPGQGLQFLFEYFSETQRNKGNFPGRFSGRQFSNSRSEMNVSTLELGDSALYLCASSTDFIKGETQYFGPGTRLLVL.

The CDR3 nucleotides are TGCGCCAGCAGCCAAGGGGAAGGGCAGGAGGAAAAACTGTTTTTT. Protein: CASSQGEGQEEKLFF. The chain combines TRBV4-1 with TRBJ1-4; no clear D gene. The length of the CDR3 is 15 residues. V was cut by 1 base and J by 8 bases, with 14 bases left in between. Germline CDR1 is MGHRA and CDR2 is YSYEKL.

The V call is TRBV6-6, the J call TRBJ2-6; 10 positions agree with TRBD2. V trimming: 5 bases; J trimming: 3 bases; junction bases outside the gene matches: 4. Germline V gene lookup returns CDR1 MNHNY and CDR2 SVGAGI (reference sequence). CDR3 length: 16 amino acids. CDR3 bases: TGTGCCAGCAGTCAAGCGGGGGGGCTTGGGGCCAACGTCCTGACTTTC. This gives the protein CASSQAGGLGANVLTF.

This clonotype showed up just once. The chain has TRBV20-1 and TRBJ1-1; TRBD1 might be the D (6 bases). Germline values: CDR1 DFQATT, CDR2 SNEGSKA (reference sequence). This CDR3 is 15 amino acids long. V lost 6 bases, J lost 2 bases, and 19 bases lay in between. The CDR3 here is CSAGASRGVNTEAFF. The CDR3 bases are TGCAGTGCGGGCGCAAGCAGGGGAGTAAACACTGAAGCTTTCTTT.

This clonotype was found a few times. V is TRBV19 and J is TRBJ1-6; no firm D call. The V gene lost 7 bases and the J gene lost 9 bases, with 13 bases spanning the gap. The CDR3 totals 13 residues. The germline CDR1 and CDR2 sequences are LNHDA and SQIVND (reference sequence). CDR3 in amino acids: CASMDGTRSPLHF. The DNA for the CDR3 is TGTGCCAGTATGGACGGAACCCGTTCACCCCTCCACTTT.

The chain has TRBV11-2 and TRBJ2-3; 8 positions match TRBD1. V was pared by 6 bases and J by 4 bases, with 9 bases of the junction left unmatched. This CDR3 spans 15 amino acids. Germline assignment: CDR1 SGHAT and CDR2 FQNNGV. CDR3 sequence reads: CASSFDRGGSDTQYF. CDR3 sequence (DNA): TGTGCCAGCAGTTTCGACAGGGGAGGTTCAGATACGCAGTATTTT. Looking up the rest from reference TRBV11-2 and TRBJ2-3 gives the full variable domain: EAGVAQSPRYKIIEKRQSVAFWCNPISGHATLYWYQQILGQGPKLLIQFQNNGVVDDSQLPKDRFSAERLKGVDSTLKIQPAKLEDSAVYLCASSFDRGGSDTQYFGPGTRLTVL.

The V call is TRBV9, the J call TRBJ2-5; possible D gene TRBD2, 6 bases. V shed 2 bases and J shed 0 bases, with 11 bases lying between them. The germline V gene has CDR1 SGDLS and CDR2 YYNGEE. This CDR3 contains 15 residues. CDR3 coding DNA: TGTGCCAGCAGCGTTGGCGGGATCTACCAAGAGACCCAGTACTTC. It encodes CASSVGGIYQETQYF.

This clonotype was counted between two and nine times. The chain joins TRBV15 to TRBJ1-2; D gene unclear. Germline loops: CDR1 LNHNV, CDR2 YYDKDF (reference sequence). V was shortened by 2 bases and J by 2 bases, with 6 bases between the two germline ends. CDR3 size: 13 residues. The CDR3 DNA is TGTGCCACCAGCAGACAGCAAAACTATGGCTACACCTTC. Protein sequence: CATSRQQNYGYTF.

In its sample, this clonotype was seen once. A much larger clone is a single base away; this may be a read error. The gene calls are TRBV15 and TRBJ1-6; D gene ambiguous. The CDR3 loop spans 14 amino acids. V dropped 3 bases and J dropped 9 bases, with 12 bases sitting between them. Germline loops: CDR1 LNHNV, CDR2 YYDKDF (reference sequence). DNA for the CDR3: TGTGCCACCAGCAGCGGTTCGGGCGGTTCACCCCTCCACTTT. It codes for CATSSGSGGSPLHF.

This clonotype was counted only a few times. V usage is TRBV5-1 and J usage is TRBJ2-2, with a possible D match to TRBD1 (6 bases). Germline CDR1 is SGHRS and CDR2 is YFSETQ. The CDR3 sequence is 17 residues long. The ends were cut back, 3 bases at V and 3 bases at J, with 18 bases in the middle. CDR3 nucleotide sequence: TGCGCCAGCAGCTCAACCCACAGGGATCGTTACACCGGGGAGCTGTTTTTT. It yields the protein CASSSTHRDRYTGELFF.

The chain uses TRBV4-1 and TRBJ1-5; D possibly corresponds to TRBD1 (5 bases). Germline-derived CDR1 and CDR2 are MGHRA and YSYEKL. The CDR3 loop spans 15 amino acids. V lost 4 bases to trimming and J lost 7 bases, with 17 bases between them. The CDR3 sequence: CASSRPGPEGQPQHF. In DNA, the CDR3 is TGCGCCAGCAGCCGGCCGGGACCGGAGGGACAGCCCCAGCATTTT.

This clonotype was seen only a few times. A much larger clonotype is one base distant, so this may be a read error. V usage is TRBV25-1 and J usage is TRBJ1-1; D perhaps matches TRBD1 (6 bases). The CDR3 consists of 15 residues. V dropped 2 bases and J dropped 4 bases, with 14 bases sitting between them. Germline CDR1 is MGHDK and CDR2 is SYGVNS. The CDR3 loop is CASSEPGHPSTEAFF. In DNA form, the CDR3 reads TGTGCCAGCAGTGAACCGGGACACCCGAGCACTGAAGCTTTCTTT.